This passage covers 28 T cell receptor beta chains from one sample sequenced in a study of T cell repertoires in cytomegalovirus infection. Their antigens are not known. TCRdb redid the calling of the reads with MiXCR, one entry per CDR3 protein. The table lists about 480,000 distinct CDR3 sequences, about 33% of them singletons, with about 17% in the top ten. This specimen was cultured PBMCs, taken from culture after CMV antigen stimulation. The receptors derive from a human donor in good health (CMV status not recorded). Some clones in this sample may be carry-over from other donors' samples.

The chain couples TRBV19 to TRBJ2-3, with D perhaps TRBD2 (5 bases). The germline CDR1 and CDR2 sequences are LNHDA and SQIVND (reference sequence). The CDR3 totals 14 residues. V was pared by 3 bases and J by 3 bases, with 10 bases between. CDR3 protein: CASSMAAATDTQYF. The CDR3 region has the DNA TGTGCCAGTAGTATGGCAGCGGCGACAGATACGCAGTATTTT. Using reference TRBV19 and TRBJ2-3 for the parts outside the CDR3, the full variable domain is DGGITQSPKYLFRKEGQNVTLSCEQNLNHDAMYWYRQDPGQGLRLIYYSQIVNDFQKGDIAEGYSVSREKKESFPLTVTSAQKNPTAFYLCASSMAAATDTQYFGPGTRLTVL.

The V gene is TRBV25-1, the J gene TRBJ2-3; D unresolved. Per germline, CDR1 MGHDK and CDR2 SYGVNS. The V gene lost 6 bases and the J gene lost 1 base, with 14 bases spanning the gap. There are 15 residues in the CDR3. CDR3 loop: CASSPWAEGTDTQYF. As DNA, the CDR3 is TGTGCCAGCAGCCCTTGGGCGGAAGGCACAGATACGCAGTATTTT.

V gene TRBV7-2 combines with J gene TRBJ2-3; TRBD1 might be the D (5 bases). V shed 10 bases and J shed 6 bases, with 14 bases lying between them. This CDR3 region has 12 residues. In germline, CDR1 is SGHTA, CDR2 FQGNSA. This chain's CDR3 is CATIPGFDTQYF. CDR3 in DNA: TGTGCCACCATCCCAGGGTTTGATACGCAGTATTTT.

This clonotype showed up just a few times. The chain combines TRBV11-3 with TRBJ2-1; D is ambiguous. Germline V gives CDR1 SGHNT, CDR2 YENEEA. This CDR3 contains 17 residues. V lost 4 bases, J lost 0 bases, and 16 bases lay in between. The CDR3: CASSSRDSFNSYNEQFF. CDR3 DNA: TGTGCCAGCAGCTCGCGAGACTCATTCAACTCCTACAATGAGCAGTTCTTC.

This clonotype was recorded many times. This rearrangement joins TRBV7-2 to TRBJ2-3; maybe TRBD1 (6 bases). Deletions cut 5 bases from V and 6 bases from J, with 18 bases between. Germline V gene lookup returns CDR1 SGHTA and CDR2 FQGNSA. This CDR3 region has 15 residues. CDR3 bases: TGTGCCAGCAGCCAAGAAGGGGGTTTAGCGGATACGCAGTATTTT. It yields the protein CASSQEGGLADTQYF.

V is TRBV7-2 and J is TRBJ2-1, with 9 bases lining up with TRBD1. Unmatched junction bases numbered 5, after V lost 6 bases and J lost 2 bases. This CDR3 has 15 residues. The germline CDR1 and CDR2 sequences are SGHTA and FQGNSA. The CDR3 DNA is TGTGCCAGCAGAACCGGGACAGGGACCTACAATGAGCAGTTCTTC. This translates into CASRTGTGTYNEQFF.

This clonotype occurred many times. V is TRBV7-2 and J is TRBJ2-3; 8 bases match TRBD2. CDR1 SGHTA and CDR2 FQGNSA come from the germline V gene. There are 17 residues in the CDR3. V gave up 3 bases and J gave up 1 base; unmatched junction bases: 9. CDR3 sequence reads: CASSFVGRDLGTDTQYF. The CDR3 DNA is TGTGCCAGCAGCTTTGTCGGGAGGGACCTGGGCACAGATACGCAGTATTTT.

This chain uses TRBV12-3 or TRBV12-4 with TRBJ2-7; possible D gene TRBD2, 5 bases. V lost 6 bases to trimming and J lost 12 bases, with 18 bases between them. The length of the CDR3 is 12 residues. The CDR3, as DNA: TGTGCCAGCAGAGCCTATCGGGGAGCTTGGTACTTC. Protein: CASRAYRGAWYF.

The rearrangement uses TRBV7-8 and TRBJ2-7, with TRBD1 matching 11 bases. This CDR3 has 15 amino acids. Per the germline V gene, CDR1 is SGHVS and CDR2 is FQNEAQ. J lost 6 bases, V lost 5 bases, and 9 bases had no gene match. The CDR3 here is CASSPWAGTGGEQYF. CDR3 DNA sequence: TGTGCCAGCAGCCCCTGGGCCGGGACAGGGGGCGAGCAGTACTTC.

This clonotype occurred many times. V gene TRBV7-2 combines with J gene TRBJ1-5, with D tentatively TRBD1 (5 bases). V lost 1 base and J lost 0, with 13 bases in between. CDR3 size: 17 residues. The germline CDR1 and CDR2 sequences are SGHTA and FQGNSA. CDR3: CASSLGGGEPSNQPQHF. For the CDR3, the DNA is TGTGCCAGCAGCTTAGGGGGCGGAGAACCTAGCAATCAGCCCCAGCATTTT.

CDR3 nucleotide sequence: TGTGCCAGCAGTGCCCTGACTAGCGGCCTCTCCTACAATGAGCAGTTCTTC. Amino acid sequence: CASSALTSGLSYNEQFF. The chain has TRBV6-2 or TRBV6-3 and TRBJ2-1; 9 nucleotides agree with TRBD2. The CDR3 has 17 residues. V was pared by 5 bases and J by 0 bases, with 8 bases of the junction left unmatched. The germline V gene has CDR1 MNHEY and CDR2 SVGEGT.

The sample holds a few counts of this clonotype. The genes are TRBV12-3 or TRBV12-4 and TRBJ1-1; D is perhaps TRBD1 (6 bases). CDR3 size: 16 residues. V gave up 7 bases and J gave up 1 base, with 19 bases separating them. The CDR3 here is CASTLGGGQGNTEAFF. CDR3 coding DNA: TGTGCCAGCACCTTGGGGGGGGGGCAGGGGAACACTGAAGCTTTCTTT.

In the case of this clonotype: At one of its ends the junction is not consistent with the germline gene, which may arise from a read error. J is TRBJ2-3 and V is TRBV19, with D possibly matching TRBD2 (6 bases). The V gene's germline CDR1 is LNHDA and CDR2 SQIVND (reference sequence). The CDR3 loop spans 15 amino acids. The CDR3 is CASSLGSGYTNTQYF. CDR3 DNA: TGTGCCAGTAGCCTCGGGAGTGGATACACAAATACGCAGTATTTT.

The chain carries TRBV12-3 or TRBV12-4 and TRBJ2-7; weak D call: TRBD2 (6 bases). Trimming removed 5 bases at V and 3 bases at J, with 11 bases between. The CDR3 is 13 amino acids. Here the CDR3 reads CASSLGGRYEQYF. Here the CDR3 DNA reads TGTGCCAGCAGTCTGGGGGGTCGCTACGAGCAGTACTTC.

This clonotype occurred many times. V usage is TRBV7-2 and J usage is TRBJ1-1, with D maybe TRBD1 (6 bases). The CDR3 extends over 16 amino acids. The V gene's germline CDR1 is SGHTA and CDR2 FQGNSA. Trimming cost V 2 bases and J 4 bases, with 17 bases left between them. The CDR3 DNA follows: TGTGCCAGCAGCTTACGAGCAGGGGAGGTCAGCACTGAAGCTTTCTTT. It codes for CASSLRAGEVSTEAFF.

This chain joins TRBV6-2 or TRBV6-3 and TRBJ2-7; D remains unclear. Germline V gives CDR1 MNHEY, CDR2 SVGEGT. Trimming cost V 10 bases and J 7 bases, with 17 bases left between them. The CDR3 has 12 amino acids. The CDR3 sequence: CATRLGSREQYF. CDR3 DNA: TGTGCCACTAGACTGGGATCGCGGGAGCAGTACTTC.

The V gene is TRBV7-2, the J gene TRBJ2-5; TRBD1 agrees at 7 bases. Germline loops: CDR1 SGHTA, CDR2 FQGNSA. V shed 3 bases, J shed 1 base, and the junction held 5 bases outside the gene matches. The CDR3 has 15 residues. CDR3 coding DNA: TGTGCCAGCAGCTTGACGACAGGGTCCCAAGAGACCCAGTACTTC. It specifies CASSLTTGSQETQYF.

CDR3 amino acids: CSVAGLPSSYNEQFF. For the CDR3, the DNA is TGCAGCGTTGCGGGACTCCCGAGCTCCTACAATGAGCAGTTCTTC. This chain links TRBV29-1 with TRBJ2-1, with D possibly TRBD2 on 6 matching bases. This CDR3 comprises 15 residues. Trimming removed 4 bases from V and 0 bases from J, with 13 bases in between. Germline-derived CDR1 and CDR2 are SQVTM and ANQGSEA.

A few counts support this clonotype. The genes are TRBV7-2 and TRBJ2-3, with D unclear. This CDR3 spans 14 amino acids. Germline loops: CDR1 SGHTA, CDR2 FQGNSA. V dropped 0 bases and J dropped 2 bases, with 6 bases sitting between them. CDR3 amino acids: CASSLAAITDTQYF. In DNA, the CDR3 is TGTGCCAGCAGCTTAGCAGCCATCACAGATACGCAGTATTTT.

The CDR3 spells CASSLQGPGDEQYV. The DNA of the CDR3 is TGTGCCAGCAGCTTGCAAGGACCGGGGGACGAGCAGTACGTC. The chain is built from TRBV7-9 and TRBJ2-7, with D possibly matching TRBD2 (6 bases). V lost 3 bases and J lost 5, with 14 bases in between. The length of the CDR3 is 14 residues. The germline gives CDR1 SEHNR, CDR2 FQNEAQ (reference sequence).

The V and J genes are TRBV6-1 and TRBJ2-6; 9 bases align to TRBD2. J gave up 2 bases and V 5 bases, and 16 bases lay outside the gene matches. Germline CDR1 MNHNS, CDR2 SASEGT. The CDR3 totals 20 residues. The DNA for the CDR3 is TGTGCCAGCAGTTACCAAAAACTAGCGGGCCGAGCCGCTGGGGCCAACGTCCTGACTTTC. As protein: CASSYQKLAGRAAGANVLTF.

The chain carries TRBV6-2 or TRBV6-3 and TRBJ2-3; TRBD2 matches at 7 bases. The CDR3 extends over 16 amino acids. The J segment lost 4 bases and the V segment lost 0 bases, leaving 7 bases of the junction unmatched. In germline, CDR1 is MNHEY, CDR2 SVGEGT. CDR3: CASSYSRAGSADTQYF. The CDR3 DNA reads as TGTGCCAGCAGTTACTCTAGAGCGGGGAGCGCAGATACGCAGTATTTT.

This clonotype has a single count. It may be a read error: a sequence one base away is much more abundant. V is TRBV28 and J is TRBJ2-5; D is ambiguous. CDR3 length: 11 amino acids. Germline V CDR1 and CDR2: MDHEN, SYDVKM. V lost 6 bases to trimming and J lost 2 bases, with 4 bases between them. As DNA, the CDR3 is TGTGCCAGCAGGAAACAAGAGACCCAGTACTTC. This sequence encodes CASRKQETQYF.

This clonotype occurred a few times. This chain connects TRBV4-2 to TRBJ2-1, with a tentative D call TRBD2 (6 bases). The V gene lost 0 bases and the J gene lost 8 bases, with 17 bases spanning the gap. This CDR3 region has 16 residues. Looked up from germline, CDR1 is LGHNA and CDR2 is YNFKEQ. The CDR3 region is CASSQEGPGLIDEQFF. CDR3 coding DNA: TGTGCCAGCAGCCAAGAAGGACCGGGACTTATCGATGAGCAGTTCTTC.

The V gene is TRBV27, the J gene TRBJ2-7; D not resolved. The CDR3 runs to 15 residues. V shed 2 bases and J shed 0 bases, with 11 bases lying between them. Germline V gene data show CDR1 as MNHEY and CDR2 as SMNVEV (reference sequence). CDR3 amino acids: CASSLRGQHSYEQYF. CDR3 DNA sequence: TGTGCCAGCAGTTTACGCGGCCAGCACTCCTACGAGCAGTACTTC.

This clonotype was observed a handful of times. This chain joins TRBV28 and TRBJ2-7; no definite D call. Germline CDR1 reads MDHEN; CDR2 reads SYDVKM. V gave up 6 bases and J gave up 7 bases, with 16 bases separating them. This CDR3 is built from 13 residues. The DNA of the CDR3 is TGTGCCAGCAGCCCAGAGCTCCCTCGGGAGCAGTACTTC. Translation gives CASSPELPREQYF.

The chain joins TRBV7-2 to TRBJ2-6, with D unclear. The CDR3 length is 18 residues. V shed 1 base and J shed 0 bases, with 13 bases lying between them. The germline CDR1 and CDR2 sequences are SGHTA and FQGNSA. The CDR3, as DNA: TGTGCCAGCAGCTTAGTGGTAGCTTCAAGCTCTGGGGCCAACGTCCTGACTTTC. Translation gives CASSLVVASSSGANVLTF. The whole variable domain, filled in from reference TRBV7-2 and TRBJ2-6, reads GAGVSQSPSNKVTEKGKDVELRCDPISGHTALYWYRQSLGQGLEFLIYFQGNSAPDKSGLPSDRFSAERTGGSVSTLTIQRTQQEDSAVYLCASSLVVASSSGANVLTFGAGSRLTVL.

The chain has TRBV10-3 and TRBJ1-1, with D hard to call. This CDR3 has 13 amino acids. Trimming left V 0 bases short and J 1 base short, with 3 bases between. In germline, CDR1 is ENHRY, CDR2 SYGVKD. The CDR3, as DNA: TGTGCCATCAGTGAGTCGGCGAACACTGAAGCTTTCTTT. Translated: CAISESANTEAFF.